The entry that follows covers one T cell receptor beta chain sequence. As yet, its antigen is unknown. The data belong to a study of graft-versus-host responses after intestinal transplantation. Study-wide points: GvH clone levels peaked in circulation, and this peak was associated with early post-transplant HvG declines.

Measured with immunoSEQ multiplex PCR; TCRdb has only the in-frame clones, and not every one. The sample contains 55,000 to 85,000 clones, roughly 90% of which appear only once. Germline CDR1 reads WSHSY; CDR2 reads SAAADI. The CDR3 sequence is 14 residues long. V was pared by 7 bases and J by 2 bases, with 14 bases between. The TCR originated in a human donor who received an intestinal transplant. The material was unstimulated CD8+ T cells sorted from spleen or lymph node cells, obtained before intestinal transplant. The genes are TRBV10-2 and TRBJ1-1; D is perhaps TRBD1 (6 bases). CDR3 bases: TGCGCCAGCAAATCGACAGGAGCTAACACTGAAGCTTTCTTT. Translated, it gives CASKSTGANTEAFF.